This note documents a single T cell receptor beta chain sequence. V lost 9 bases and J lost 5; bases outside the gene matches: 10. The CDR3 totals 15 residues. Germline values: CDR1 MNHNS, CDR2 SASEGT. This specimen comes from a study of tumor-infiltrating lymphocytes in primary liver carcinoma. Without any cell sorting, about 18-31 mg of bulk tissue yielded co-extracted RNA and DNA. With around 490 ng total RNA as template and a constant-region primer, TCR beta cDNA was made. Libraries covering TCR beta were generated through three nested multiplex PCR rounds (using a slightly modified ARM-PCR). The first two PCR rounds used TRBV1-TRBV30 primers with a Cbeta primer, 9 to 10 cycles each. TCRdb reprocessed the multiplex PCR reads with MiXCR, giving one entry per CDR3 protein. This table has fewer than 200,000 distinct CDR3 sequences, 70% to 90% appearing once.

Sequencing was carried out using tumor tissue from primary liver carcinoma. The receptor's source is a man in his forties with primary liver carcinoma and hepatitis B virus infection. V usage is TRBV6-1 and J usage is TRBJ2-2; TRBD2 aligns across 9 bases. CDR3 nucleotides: TGTGCCAGGACGAGTAGCGGGAGACGGACCGGGGAGCTGTTTTTT. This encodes CARTSSGRRTGELFF.